What follows are 25 T cell receptor beta chains derived from one specimen sequenced in a study of cytomegalovirus exposure and HLA in healthy donors. Only in-frame clones appear in the TCRdb table, and some are missing; sequencing was by immunoSEQ multiplex PCR. The sample records a few hundred thousand clones, around 90% being singletons. Sequenced: PBMCs. The receptors shown here come from a young man in good health and CMV-seronegative.

V usage is TRBV5-1 and J usage is TRBJ2-2, with a possible D match to TRBD1 (6 bases). This CDR3 region has 16 residues. Trimming pared 2 bases from V and 2 bases from J, leaving 13 bases between. Germline V CDR1 and CDR2: SGHRS, YFSETQ. The CDR3 DNA reads as TGCGCCAGCAGCTTTAATAGGGGGAGCAACACCGGGGAGCTGTTTTTT. Its translation is CASSFNRGSNTGELFF. The variable domain in full, completed from reference TRBV5-1 and TRBJ2-2, reads KAGVTQTPRYLIKTRGQQVTLSCSPISGHRSVSWYQQTPGQGLQFLFEYFSETQRNKGNFPGRFSGRQFSNSRSEMNVSTLELGDSALYLCASSFNRGSNTGELFFGEGSRLTVL.

This clone was detected only a few times. The chain links TRBV2 to TRBJ1-5; 7 positions match TRBD1. This CDR3 is built from 14 residues. The V gene's germline CDR1 is SNHLY and CDR2 FYNNEI. V was pared by 4 bases and J by 7 bases, with 7 bases of the junction left unmatched. The CDR3 nucleotides are TGTGCCAGCAGTGTAGAGACAGGGATGCAGCCCCAGCATTTT. Translated: CASSVETGMQPQHF.

The chain joins TRBV5-1 to TRBJ2-7; 7 bases agree with TRBD1. V gave up 2 bases and J gave up 0 bases; unmatched junction bases: 5. The germline CDR1 and CDR2 sequences are SGHRS and YFSETQ. The CDR3 consists of 15 residues. DNA for the CDR3: TGCGCCAGCAGCTTCACAGGGGATAGCTCCTACGAGCAGTACTTC. It is translated as CASSFTGDSSYEQYF.

This chain connects TRBV19 to TRBJ1-1; D not certain. Trimming cost V 5 bases and J 0 bases, with 16 bases left between them. Germline V gene data show CDR1 as LNHDA and CDR2 as SQIVND (reference sequence). CDR3 length equals 16 residues. The CDR3: CASSLGVLRMNTEAFF. CDR3 nucleotides: TGTGCCAGTAGTCTCGGGGTCCTCAGGATGAACACTGAAGCTTTCTTT. The whole variable domain, filled in from reference TRBV19 and TRBJ1-1, reads DGGITQSPKYLFRKEGQNVTLSCEQNLNHDAMYWYRQDPGQGLRLIYYSQIVNDFQKGDIAEGYSVSREKKESFPLTVTSAQKNPTAFYLCASSLGVLRMNTEAFFGQGTRLTVV.

This sequence joins TRBV7-2 and TRBJ1-1; a weak D match, TRBD1 (5 bases). Germline V gene sequence: CDR1 SGHTA, CDR2 FQGNSA. V lost 1 base and J lost 0, with 12 bases in between. This CDR3 region has 16 residues. CDR3 amino acids: CASSLGRGSVNTEAFF. The CDR3 bases are TGTGCCAGCAGCTTAGGTCGGGGGAGCGTGAACACTGAAGCTTTCTTT.

This clone was recorded a few times. The same CDR3 can be traced to other DNA sequences in this sample. The chain joins TRBV2 to TRBJ2-7; the D is unclear. V lost 4 bases, J lost 1 base, and 2 bases lay in between. The CDR3 sequence is 11 residues long. Germline values: CDR1 SNHLY, CDR2 FYNNEI. The CDR3 spells CASSASYEQYF. The DNA for the CDR3 is TGTGCCAGCAGTGCGTCCTACGAGCAGTACTTC.

The chain is built from TRBV10-3 and TRBJ1-5, with a possible D match to TRBD1 (6 bases). Between the trimmed V and J ends, which lost 0 bases and 9 bases, there was a span of 27 bases. The CDR3 spans 19 residues. Germline-derived CDR1 and CDR2 are ENHRY and SYGVKD. The CDR3 spells CAISESGPRGGPRLSPQHF. The CDR3 DNA is TGTGCCATCAGTGAGTCGGGACCCCGGGGGGGGCCGAGGTTATCGCCCCAGCATTTT.

J is TRBJ2-2 and V is TRBV5-1, with 9 bases fitting TRBD2. CDR3 length: 17 amino acids. Germline V gene sequence: CDR1 SGHRS, CDR2 YFSETQ. With 0 bases clipped from V and 0 bases from J, the junction kept 3 bases outside the gene matches. CDR3 nucleotide sequence: TGCGCCAGCAGCTTGGCACCTAGCGGGGCGAACACCGGGGAGCTGTTTTTT. It translates to CASSLAPSGANTGELFF.

The chain has TRBV2 and TRBJ1-2; TRBD1 matches 9 bases. Germline V gene sequence: CDR1 SNHLY, CDR2 FYNNEI. The CDR3 is 15 residues long. V dropped 6 bases and J dropped 0; count of bases not matched to a gene: 5. CDR3 residues: CASSHDRGANYGYTF. The CDR3 coding sequence is TGTGCCAGCAGCCATGACAGGGGGGCTAACTATGGCTACACCTTC.

J is TRBJ2-7 and V is TRBV5-1; the match to TRBD1 covers 9 bases. V gave up 3 bases and J gave up 5 bases; unmatched junction bases: 12. CDR1 is SGHRS and CDR2 is YFSETQ in the germline V gene. This CDR3 region has 16 residues. In DNA, the CDR3 is TGCGCCAGCAGCTGGGGAACGACAGGGGGGAAGGACGAGCAGTACTTC. It is translated as CASSWGTTGGKDEQYF. Variable domain in full (rest from reference TRBV5-1 and TRBJ2-7): KAGVTQTPRYLIKTRGQQVTLSCSPISGHRSVSWYQQTPGQGLQFLFEYFSETQRNKGNFPGRFSGRQFSNSRSEMNVSTLELGDSALYLCASSWGTTGGKDEQYFGPGTRLTVT.

The chain joins TRBV7-6 to TRBJ2-7; D possibly corresponds to TRBD1 (6 bases). CDR1 and CDR2 from the germline V gene are SGHVS and FNYEAQ. This CDR3 comprises 14 residues. The V end lost 3 bases, the J end lost 2 bases, and 11 bases lay between the germline ends. CDR3 amino acids: CASSLFAGAYEQYF. DNA for the CDR3: TGTGCCAGCAGCTTGTTTGCAGGGGCCTACGAGCAGTACTTC.

This rearrangement joins TRBV7-2 to TRBJ2-7; TRBD1 agrees at 9 bases. V trimming: 4 bases; J trimming: 6 bases; junction bases outside the gene matches: 10. Germline CDR1 SGHTA, CDR2 FQGNSA. The length of the CDR3 is 15 residues. In DNA, the CDR3 is TGTGCCAGCAGCTCCGCCCCGGGACAGGGTAGCGAGCAGTACTTC. It specifies CASSSAPGQGSEQYF.

This chain links TRBV28 with TRBJ1-5, with D perhaps TRBD1 (5 bases). This CDR3 is built from 13 residues. The V gene lost 6 bases and the J gene lost 1 base, with 7 bases spanning the gap. CDR1 and CDR2 from the germline V gene are MDHEN and SYDVKM. CDR3 sequence reads: CASRGLSNQPQHF. DNA for the CDR3: TGTGCCAGCAGGGGACTCAGCAATCAGCCCCAGCATTTT.

As for this clone: This sample also contains other DNA sequences that code for the same CDR3. The V and J genes are TRBV7-2 and TRBJ1-2; 10 bases map to TRBD1. The CDR3 has 13 residues. The V gene end was trimmed by 1 base and the J gene end by 7 bases; junction bases not matched to a gene: 0. Germline CDR1 reads SGHTA; CDR2 reads FQGNSA. CDR3 amino acids: CASSLGTGGGYTF. CDR3 nucleotides: TGTGCCAGCAGCTTAGGGACAGGGGGTGGCTACACCTTC.

The chain is built from TRBV6-5 and TRBJ2-7; 12 bases map to TRBD1. CDR1 is MNHEY and CDR2 is SVGAGI in the germline V gene. The J segment lost 4 bases and the V segment lost 4 bases, leaving 5 bases of the junction unmatched. CDR3 size: 15 residues. The CDR3 DNA reads TGTGCCAGCAGTTCCCCGGGACAGGGGGCATACGAGCAGTACTTC. Translation: CASSSPGQGAYEQYF.

The V and J genes are TRBV2 and TRBJ2-6, with TRBD2 identical over 9 bases. The V and J ends lost 4 bases and 1 base, in that order; junction bases with no gene match: 11. From germline, CDR1 is SNHLY and CDR2 FYNNEI. The CDR3 length is 19 residues. For the CDR3, the DNA is TGTGCCAGCAGTGTGGCGGGGGGGCGGTTGTTATCTGGGGCCAACGTCCTGACTTTC. It yields the protein CASSVAGGRLLSGANVLTF.

V and J are TRBV29-1 and TRBJ2-5; 8 bases line up with TRBD2. The junction had 7 bases not matched to a gene; V was cut back by 3 bases and J by 7 bases. Germline CDR1 is SQVTM and CDR2 is ANQGSEA. This CDR3 is 13 amino acids long. CDR3: CSVDGSGTGTQYF. The CDR3 DNA reads TGCAGCGTTGATGGTAGCGGGACGGGGACCCAGTACTTC. Supplemented by reference TRBV29-1 and TRBJ2-5, the full variable domain reads SAVISQKPSRDICQRGTSLTIQCQVDSQVTMMFWYRQQPGQSLTLIATANQGSEATYESGFVIDKFPISRPNLTFSTLTVSNMSPEDSSIYLCSVDGSGTGTQYFGPGTRLLVL.

In DNA, the CDR3 is TGTGCCAGCAGCCCGGACAGCGGACGGGGCTATGGCTACACCTTC. Protein product: CASSPDSGRGYGYTF. V is TRBV2 and J is TRBJ1-2; tentative D call: TRBD1 (6 bases). CDR1 is SNHLY and CDR2 is FYNNEI in the germline V gene. The CDR3 covers 15 residues. V gave up 6 bases and J gave up 4 bases, with 18 bases separating them.

This clone came up a few times. The chain links TRBV30 to TRBJ1-2; D is unclear. This CDR3 is built from 12 residues. Germline loops: CDR1 GTSNPN, CDR2 SVGIG (reference sequence). The V gene lost 2 bases and the J gene lost 7 bases, with 11 bases spanning the gap. Here the CDR3 DNA reads TGTGCCTGGAGTACCGGACTGCGTGGCTACACCTTC. It translates to CAWSTGLRGYTF.

The rearrangement joins TRBV11-2 to TRBJ2-3; 10 positions match TRBD2. Germline CDR1 SGHAT, CDR2 FQNNGV. The ends lost 1 base at V and 1 base at J; junction bases unmatched: 2. The CDR3 has 16 amino acids. The CDR3 reads CASSLVSGGRTDTQYF. The CDR3, as DNA: TGTGCCAGCAGCTTAGTTAGCGGGGGGCGCACAGATACGCAGTATTTT.

This chain links TRBV10-1 with TRBJ2-2; D is unresolved. The CDR3 is 12 amino acids. Trimming pared 0 bases from V and 6 bases from J, leaving 2 bases between. Germline V gene sequence: CDR1 WNHNN, CDR2 SYGVQD (reference sequence). The CDR3 region has the DNA TGCGCCAGCAGTGAGTCCTCCGGGGAGCTGTTTTTT. It encodes CASSESSGELFF.

The chain combines TRBV28 with TRBJ2-5; possible D gene TRBD1, 8 bases. V lost 7 bases, J lost 4 bases, and 16 bases lay in between. Germline lookup yields CDR1 MDHEN and CDR2 SYDVKM. The CDR3 totals 14 residues. CDR3 sequence reads: CASTLTGGGETQYF. CDR3 in DNA: TGTGCCAGCACCCTCACAGGGGGGGGAGAGACCCAGTACTTC.

The chain is built from TRBV7-9 and TRBJ2-5; D is uncertain. Trimming stripped 4 bases from V and 5 bases from J, with 5 bases between. This CDR3 has 11 amino acids. Germline assignment: CDR1 SEHNR and CDR2 FQNEAQ (reference sequence). In DNA, the CDR3 is TGTGCCAGCAGCTACGGGGAGACCCAGTACTTC. Protein: CASSYGETQYF.

The chain combines TRBV6-4 with TRBJ1-1; 9 nucleotides line up with TRBD1. Germline assignment: CDR1 MRHNA and CDR2 SNTAGT. The CDR3 length is 15 residues. V lost 3 bases and J lost 4; bases outside the gene matches: 6. This CDR3 is CASSETGQGFTEAFF. The DNA for the CDR3 is TGTGCCAGCAGTGAAACGGGACAGGGCTTCACTGAAGCTTTCTTT.

The V gene is TRBV11-3, the J gene TRBJ2-2; TRBD2 matches at 14 bases. V lost 5 bases, J lost 6 bases, and 5 bases stayed unmatched. This CDR3 region has 16 residues. Germline lookup yields CDR1 SGHNT and CDR2 YENEEA. CDR3 protein: CASSHGLAGGAGELFF. CDR3 sequence (DNA): TGTGCCAGCAGCCATGGACTAGCGGGGGGTGCCGGGGAGCTGTTTTTT.